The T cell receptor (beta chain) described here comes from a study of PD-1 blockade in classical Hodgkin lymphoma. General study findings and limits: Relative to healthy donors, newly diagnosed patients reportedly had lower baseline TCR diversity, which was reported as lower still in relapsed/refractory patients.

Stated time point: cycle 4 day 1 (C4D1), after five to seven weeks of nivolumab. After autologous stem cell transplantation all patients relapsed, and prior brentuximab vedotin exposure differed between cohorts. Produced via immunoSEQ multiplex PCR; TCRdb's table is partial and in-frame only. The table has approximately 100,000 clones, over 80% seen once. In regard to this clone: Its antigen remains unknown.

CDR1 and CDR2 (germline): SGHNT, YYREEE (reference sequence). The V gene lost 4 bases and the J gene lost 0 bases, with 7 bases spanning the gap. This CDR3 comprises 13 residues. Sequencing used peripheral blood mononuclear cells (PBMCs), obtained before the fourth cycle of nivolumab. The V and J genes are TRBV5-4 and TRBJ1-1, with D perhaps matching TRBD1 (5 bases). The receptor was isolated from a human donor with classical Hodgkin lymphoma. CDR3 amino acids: CASSRTLNTEAFF. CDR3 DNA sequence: TGTGCCAGCAGCCGGACATTGAACACTGAAGCTTTCTTT.